This T cell receptor beta chain comes out of a study of T cells after yellow fever vaccination. Study-wide results and limits: The booster response re-showed most primary clones: approximately 95% CD4, over 80% CD8. The secondary T-cell response peaked on day 5, not day 15, but was weaker. From the bulk population, abundant clonotypes could contaminate and appear within FACS-sorted repertoires. Clonotype sharing between CD4 and CD8 compartments was small.

The CDR3 length is 15 residues. Trimming cost V 1 base and J 2 bases, with 12 bases left between them. Germline V lookup: CDR1 SGHVS, CDR2 FQNEAQ. This clonotype was counted between two and nine times. Its antigen is not known. TCRdb re-derived calls from the 5' RACE reads in MiXCR, one entry per CDR3 protein. The table records about 630,000 distinct CDR3 sequences, roughly an eighth of them present only once. The chain carries TRBV7-8 and TRBJ2-7; D could derive from TRBD1 or TRBD2 (6 bases each). The sequenced sample was PBMCs, obtained on the day of the yellow fever booster vaccination. The TCR comes from a man aged 30 to 39 who received the YFV17D yellow fever vaccine. CDR3 sequence: CASSLVGGDTYEQYF. The CDR3 nucleotides read TGTGCCAGCAGCTTAGTTGGCGGGGACACCTACGAGCAGTACTTC.